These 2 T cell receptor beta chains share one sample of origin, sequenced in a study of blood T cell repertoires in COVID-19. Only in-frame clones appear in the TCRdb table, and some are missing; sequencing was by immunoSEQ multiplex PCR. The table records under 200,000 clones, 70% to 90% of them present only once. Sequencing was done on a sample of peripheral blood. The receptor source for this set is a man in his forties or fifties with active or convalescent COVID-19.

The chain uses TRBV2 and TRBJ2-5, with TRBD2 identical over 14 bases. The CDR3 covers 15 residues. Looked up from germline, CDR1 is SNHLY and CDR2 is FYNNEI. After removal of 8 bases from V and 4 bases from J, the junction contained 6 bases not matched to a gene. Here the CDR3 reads CASGRGLAGGETQYF. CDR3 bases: TGTGCCAGCGGGAGAGGACTAGCGGGAGGAGAGACCCAGTACTTC.

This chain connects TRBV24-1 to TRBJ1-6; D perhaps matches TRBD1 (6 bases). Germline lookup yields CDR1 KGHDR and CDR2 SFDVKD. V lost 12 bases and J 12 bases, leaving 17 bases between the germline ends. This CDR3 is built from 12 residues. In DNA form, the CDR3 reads TGTGCCGTACGAGCAGGGGAGATACCCCTCCACTTT. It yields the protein CAVRAGEIPLHF.